These 20 T cell receptor beta chains were sequenced from one sample in a study of cytomegalovirus exposure and HLA in healthy donors. It was with 60 Vbeta and 13 Jbeta primers that the PCR ran. The assay was immunoSEQ multiplex PCR, and TCRdb's table has in-frame clones only and misses some. The data contain 150,000 to 200,000 clones, approximately 80% of them singletons. The sample comprised PBMCs. These receptors came from a man younger than 35 in good health and CMV-seropositive.

The chain couples TRBV27 to TRBJ1-4; 9 nucleotides line up with TRBD1. Germline V gene lookup returns CDR1 MNHEY and CDR2 SMNVEV (reference sequence). The V and J ends lost 5 bases and 6 bases, in that order; junction bases with no gene match: 7. The CDR3 length is 15 residues. CDR3 sequence reads: CASSPLTGGHEKLFF. The DNA for the CDR3 is TGTGCCAGCAGTCCCCTGACAGGGGGGCATGAAAAACTGTTTTTT. Using reference TRBV27 and TRBJ1-4 for the parts outside the CDR3, the full variable domain is EAQVTQNPRYLITVTGKKLTVTCSQNMNHEYMSWYRQDPGLGLRQIYYSMNVEVTDKGDVPEGYKVSRKEKRNFPLILESPSPNQTSLYFCASSPLTGGHEKLFFGSGTQLSVL.

This clone was recorded a few times. The rearrangement joins TRBV6-4 to TRBJ2-4, with 8 bases lining up with TRBD2. This CDR3 region has 17 residues. The germline gives CDR1 MRHNA, CDR2 SNTAGT. Losses at the gene ends were 4 bases for V and 2 bases for J; bases not matched to a gene: 10. The CDR3 loop reads CASSVNGRANSKNIQYF. The DNA for the CDR3 is TGTGCCAGCAGTGTTAACGGGAGGGCCAATTCCAAAAACATTCAGTACTTC.

This chain links TRBV5-1 with TRBJ2-3; tentative D call: TRBD1 (5 bases). Trimming shortened V by 0 bases and J by 5 bases, and 16 bases separated the two germline ends. Germline V gene data show CDR1 as SGHRS and CDR2 as YFSETQ. The CDR3 sequence is 16 residues long. DNA for the CDR3: TGCGCCAGCAGCTTGGAGAGTGGGCTAAGGGGAGATACGCAGTATTTT. Translation gives CASSLESGLRGDTQYF. The full variable domain, with the rest looked up from reference TRBV5-1 and TRBJ2-3, is KAGVTQTPRYLIKTRGQQVTLSCSPISGHRSVSWYQQTPGQGLQFLFEYFSETQRNKGNFPGRFSGRQFSNSRSEMNVSTLELGDSALYLCASSLESGLRGDTQYFGPGTRLTVL.

The chain links TRBV9 to TRBJ1-1; 8 bases are shared with TRBD1. CDR1 and CDR2 (germline): SGDLS, YYNGEE. V lost 6 bases and J lost 11; bases outside the gene matches: 15. CDR3 size: 14 residues. The CDR3 DNA sequence: TGTGCCAGCACCCCTGTCCCCGGACAGGGTGAGGCTTTCTTT. It codes for CASTPVPGQGEAFF.

The gene calls are TRBV6-1 and TRBJ2-7; TRBD2 is a possible D gene (6 bases). CDR1 and CDR2 from the germline V gene are MNHNS and SASEGT. The CDR3 runs to 17 residues. V shed 2 bases and J shed 0 bases, with 17 bases lying between them. The CDR3 is CASSERRGSGSSYEQYF. The CDR3 DNA sequence: TGTGCCAGCAGTGAACGACGGGGGTCAGGGAGCTCCTACGAGCAGTACTTC.

The chain links TRBV4-1 to TRBJ2-5; D gene uncertain. The DNA matches TRBJ2-7 better at its end, which makes the J call doubtful. Germline V gene lookup returns CDR1 MGHRA and CDR2 YSYEKL. The CDR3 has 16 amino acids. Here the CDR3 reads CASSHPVAAASYEQYF. As DNA, the CDR3 is TGCGCCAGCAGCCACCCTGTCGCGGCCGCCTCCTACGAGCAGTACTTC.

Written as DNA, the CDR3 is TGTGCCAGCAGATGGGGGACAGGGACTAATGGCTACACCTTC. Its protein product is CASRWGTGTNGYTF. The chain links TRBV28 to TRBJ1-2, with 9 bases aligning to TRBD1. CDR1 is MDHEN, CDR2 SYDVKM, per germline. This CDR3 has 14 amino acids. V lost 6 bases, J lost 6 bases, and 8 bases stayed unmatched.

The genes are TRBV2 and TRBJ1-1, with 7 bases lining up with TRBD1. The CDR3 extends over 15 amino acids. The junction had 8 bases not matched to a gene; V was cut back by 7 bases and J by 0 bases. Germline CDR1 and CDR2: SNHLY and FYNNEI. The CDR3 here is CASKGQTDLNTEAFF. The CDR3, as DNA: TGTGCCAGCAAGGGACAGACAGACTTGAACACTGAAGCTTTCTTT.

This clone was found once. This sequence joins TRBV6-1 and TRBJ2-3, with D hard to call. Germline CDR1 is MNHNS and CDR2 is SASEGT. Trimming took off 6 bases at V and 4 bases at J, with 2 bases between the two ends. This CDR3 region has 10 residues. The chain's CDR3 is CASSSDTQYF. Here the CDR3 DNA reads TGTGCCAGCAGCTCAGATACGCAGTATTTT.

The chain joins TRBV6-5 to TRBJ2-7, with D maybe TRBD2 (5 bases). V lost 2 bases and J 5 bases, leaving 13 bases between the germline ends. The V gene's germline CDR1 is MNHEY and CDR2 SVGAGI. The CDR3 consists of 14 residues. The CDR3 region is CASSYGLAVDEQYF. The CDR3 coding sequence is TGTGCCAGCAGTTACGGGCTAGCAGTCGACGAGCAGTACTTC.

The chain uses TRBV19 and TRBJ1-3; no reliable D call. Germline V CDR1 and CDR2: LNHDA, SQIVND (reference sequence). V dropped 8 bases and J dropped 0 bases, with 11 bases sitting between them. CDR3 length equals 14 residues. CDR3 sequence (DNA): TGTGCCAGTTCGACCGACTTCTCTGGAAACACCATATATTTT. Residues: CASSTDFSGNTIYF.

V usage is TRBV11-1 and J usage is TRBJ1-1; 7 nucleotides line up with TRBD1. V shed 6 bases, J shed 1 base, and the junction held 5 bases outside the gene matches. Per germline, CDR1 SGHAT and CDR2 FQDESV (reference sequence). The CDR3 extends over 14 amino acids. CDR3 residues: CASSKWTGNTEAFF. For the CDR3, the DNA is TGTGCCAGCAGTAAGTGGACAGGGAACACTGAAGCTTTCTTT.

The J gene is TRBJ1-4, the V gene TRBV27; TRBD1 matches 8 bases. CDR1 and CDR2 from the germline V gene are MNHEY and SMNVEV (reference sequence). Trimming cost V 5 bases and J 4 bases; bases outside gene matches: 6. The CDR3 loop spans 15 amino acids. CDR3 nucleotides: TGTGCCAGCAGTCCCGACAGGGGACTTAATGAAAAACTGTTTTTT. Translated: CASSPDRGLNEKLFF.

This clone was seen more than once but under ten times. The chain recombines TRBV27 with TRBJ2-1; D call uncertain. The CDR3 loop spans 14 amino acids. V was trimmed by 4 bases and J by 0 bases, leaving 7 bases between them. Germline V lookup: CDR1 MNHEY, CDR2 SMNVEV (reference sequence). The CDR3 region is CASSSDFSYNEQFF. CDR3 nucleotide sequence: TGTGCCAGCAGTTCAGATTTCTCCTACAATGAGCAGTTCTTC.

This chain joins TRBV4-3 and TRBJ2-3; tentatively, D is TRBD2 (6 bases). The CDR3 extends over 15 amino acids. Trimming took 4 bases from V and 6 from J, leaving 17 bases between them. Germline V gene data show CDR1 as LGHNA and CDR2 as YSLEER. The CDR3 sequence is CASSLMTGGKDTQYF. The CDR3 region has the DNA TGCGCCAGCAGCCTAATGACTGGGGGGAAGGATACGCAGTATTTT.

The chain couples TRBV5-1 to TRBJ2-1, with a tentative D call TRBD1 (6 bases). The V gene's germline CDR1 is SGHRS and CDR2 YFSETQ. The CDR3 has 16 amino acids. Between the trimmed V and J ends, which lost 2 bases and 2 bases, there was a span of 14 bases. CDR3 residues: CASSFSSGGPYNEQFF. As DNA, the CDR3 is TGCGCCAGCAGCTTTTCTAGTGGGGGCCCCTACAATGAGCAGTTCTTC.

V usage is TRBV30 and J usage is TRBJ2-7; D is unclear. Germline lookup yields CDR1 GTSNPN and CDR2 SVGIG (reference sequence). V lost 5 bases to trimming and J lost 3 bases, with 14 bases between them. This CDR3 contains 13 residues. This CDR3 is CAWGVIIGYEQYF. CDR3 DNA: TGTGCCTGGGGAGTCATAATCGGCTACGAGCAGTACTTC.

The V gene is TRBV11-2, the J gene TRBJ1-2; D call uncertain. The ends were cut back, 2 bases at V and 5 bases at J, with 6 bases in the middle. The V gene's germline CDR1 is SGHAT and CDR2 FQNNGV. The CDR3 is 12 amino acids. The CDR3 coding sequence is TGTGCCAGCAGCTTATCAGGATATGGCTACACCTTC. This codes for CASSLSGYGYTF.

This clone was observed a single time. The chain combines TRBV30 with TRBJ2-7; D is undetermined. Germline V lookup: CDR1 GTSNPN, CDR2 SVGIG (reference sequence). V was trimmed by 0 bases and J by 6 bases, leaving 9 bases between them. The CDR3 length is 12 residues. The CDR3 is CAWSVTPGEQYF. The CDR3 DNA reads as TGTGCCTGGAGTGTAACCCCGGGCGAGCAGTACTTC.

This clone was observed a few times. The genes are TRBV28 and TRBJ1-4; TRBD1 matches at 9 bases. This CDR3 comprises 14 residues. V lost 5 bases, J lost 7 bases, and 5 bases stayed unmatched. Germline CDR1 and CDR2: MDHEN and SYDVKM. The CDR3 DNA reads as TGTGCCAGCAGTCAATACAGGGGGCCTGAAAAACTGTTTTTT. Its translation: CASSQYRGPEKLFF.